This entry concerns a single T cell receptor (beta chain). The CDR3 runs 14 residues. Per the germline V gene, CDR1 is SGHTA and CDR2 is FQGTGA. V gave up 5 bases and J gave up 4 bases, with 12 bases separating them. This sample was included in a study of technical replicates of blood from several donors. Using immunoSEQ multiplex PCR, the repertoire was profiled, and TCRdb retains in-frame clones only, with some absent. The table lists 60,000 to 85,000 clones, 85% to 95% of them singletons. This rearrangement joins TRBV7-3 to TRBJ2-1; D remains ambiguous. The sample consisted of T cells isolated from PBMCs. The TCR originated in a human donor in good health. CDR3 protein: CASSPGVAYNEQFF. CDR3 coding DNA: TGTGCCAGCAGCCCCGGAGTGGCGTACAATGAGCAGTTCTTC.